The clone carrying this T cell receptor (beta chain) was detected once. The antigen is undetermined. This specimen belongs to a study of cytomegalovirus exposure and HLA in healthy donors. Turning to the study itself: In a later analysis, the 130 or so validation repertoires were reported to have used the same platform as the approximately 700 first-cohort repertoires.

Broader study findings: Cytomegalovirus-associated status was assigned to roughly 160 TCR beta chains.

Germline CDR1 reads SGHNT; CDR2 reads YYREEE (reference sequence). The CDR3 runs 16 residues. V shed 3 bases, J shed 5 bases, and the junction held 7 bases outside the gene matches. The data were produced by immunoSEQ multiplex PCR, yet TCRdb's version contains in-frame clones alone and is incomplete. The table shows 150,000 or so clones, with roughly 89% occurring only once. The V gene is TRBV5-4, the J gene TRBJ2-5; 13 bases line up with TRBD2. Specimen: PBMCs. This receptor was identified in a woman between 18 and 30 years old in good health and CMV-seropositive. The CDR3 loop reads CASSSKLAGGPETQYF. The CDR3 nucleotides read TGTGCCAGCAGCTCCAAACTAGCGGGGGGGCCCGAGACCCAGTACTTC.